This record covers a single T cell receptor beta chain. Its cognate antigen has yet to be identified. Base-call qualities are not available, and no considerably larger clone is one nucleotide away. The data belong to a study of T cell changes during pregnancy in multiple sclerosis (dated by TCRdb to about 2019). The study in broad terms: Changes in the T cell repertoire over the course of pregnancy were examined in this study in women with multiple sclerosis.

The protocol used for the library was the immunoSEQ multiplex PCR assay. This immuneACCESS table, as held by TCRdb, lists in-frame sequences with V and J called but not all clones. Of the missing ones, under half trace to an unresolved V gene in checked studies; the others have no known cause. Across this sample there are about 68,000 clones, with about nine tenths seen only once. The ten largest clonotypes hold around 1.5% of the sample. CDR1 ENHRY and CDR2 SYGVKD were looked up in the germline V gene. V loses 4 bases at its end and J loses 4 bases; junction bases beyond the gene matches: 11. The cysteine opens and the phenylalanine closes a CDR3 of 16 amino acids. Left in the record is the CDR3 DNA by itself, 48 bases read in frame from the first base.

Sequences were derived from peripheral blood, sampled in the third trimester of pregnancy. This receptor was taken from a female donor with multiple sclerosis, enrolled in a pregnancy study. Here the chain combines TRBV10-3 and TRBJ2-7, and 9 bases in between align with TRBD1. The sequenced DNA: TGTGCCATCAGTGTAACTACAGGGGGCGAAAAGTACGAGCAGTACTTC. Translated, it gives CAISVTTGGEKYEQYF.